This T cell receptor beta chain was recorded in a study of beta chain features in type 1 diabetes. Across the study: Age, gender and cell yields were similar between patients and healthy donors.

The trim removed 3 bases at V and 3 bases at J, leaving 9 bases unmatched. The CDR3 runs 16 residues. Germline CDR1 MDHEN, CDR2 SYDVKM. Regarding the study as a whole: Compared to healthy donors, patients appeared to have naive, central memory and Treg TCRB repertoires that were more alike. TCRB CDR3s from Type 1 diabetes patients were moderately but significantly shorter in all four CD4+ subsets.

Expressed TCRB transcripts got sequenced, as all isolated RNA was reverse transcribed. For naive, central memory and regulatory T cell samples, reads averaged roughly 3.7 million. The repertoire was sequenced with immunoSEQ multiplex PCR; TCRdb's copy has only in-frame clones and lacks some. The sample consists of some 110,000 clones, about a sixth of them appearing once. As for this clone: Its matching antigen is unknown.

This TCR derives from a man between 25 and 39 years old with type 1 diabetes. Specimen: central memory CD4+ T cells from blood. The chain joins TRBV28 to TRBJ2-3; TRBD1 agrees at 7 bases. CDR3 DNA: TGTGCCAGCAGTTTTCCGCGGCAGGGGGTAACAGATACGCAGTATTTT. The encoded protein is CASSFPRQGVTDTQYF. Filled out from reference TRBV28 and TRBJ2-3, the complete variable domain reads DVKVTQSSRYLVKRTGEKVFLECVQDMDHENMFWYRQDPGLGLRLIYFSYDVKMKEKGDIPEGYSVSREKKERFSLILESASTNQTSMYLCASSFPRQGVTDTQYFGPGTRLTVL.